Following are 30 T cell receptor beta chains from one sample sequenced in a study of T cell responses to AZD1222 COVID-19 vaccine. Measured with immunoSEQ multiplex PCR; TCRdb has only the in-frame clones, and not every one. There are some 150,000 clones in the sample; about nine tenths occur only once, and around 2.1% lies in the top ten. The specimen comprised peripheral blood, sampled on day 0 of AZD1222 vaccination. The receptors were sampled from an adult in good health.

The rearrangement joins TRBV9 to TRBJ1-5; 9 bases fit TRBD1. J lost 3 bases, V lost 3 bases, and 4 bases had no gene match. Germline CDR1 SGDLS, CDR2 YYNGEE. This CDR3 contains 15 residues. The CDR3 loop is CASSEGTGLNQPQHF. CDR3 DNA sequence: TGTGCCAGCAGCGAAGGGACAGGGCTCAATCAGCCCCAGCATTTT. Using reference TRBV9 and TRBJ1-5 for the parts outside the CDR3, the full variable domain is DSGVTQTPKHLITATGQRVTLRCSPRSGDLSVYWYQQSLDQGLQFLIQYYNGEERAKGNILERFSAQQFPDLHSELNLSSLELGDSALYFCASSEGTGLNQPQHFGDGTRLSIL.

The rearrangement links TRBV14 to TRBJ2-5; 10 bases match TRBD1. Germline V gene data show CDR1 as SGHDN and CDR2 as FVKESK. Unmatched junction bases numbered 6, after V lost 0 bases and J lost 5 bases. This CDR3 is 16 amino acids long. The CDR3, as DNA: TGTGCCAGCAGCCAAGAGAGGGACAGGGGATTTGAGACCCAGTACTTC. It translates to CASSQERDRGFETQYF.

On this clone itself: At the DNA level, this CDR3 is encoded by other sequences in the same sample as well. The V and J genes are TRBV9 and TRBJ2-1, with D perhaps matching TRBD1 or TRBD2 (6 bases each). Per germline, CDR1 SGDLS and CDR2 YYNGEE. Trimming left V 0 bases short and J 6 bases short, with 16 bases between. The CDR3 runs to 16 residues. The chain's CDR3 is CASSVDPRGVSNEQFF. For the CDR3, the DNA is TGTGCCAGCAGCGTAGACCCGAGGGGGGTGAGCAATGAGCAGTTCTTC.

The chain joins TRBV5-4 to TRBJ2-7; D possibly corresponds to TRBD1 (7 bases). The ends were cut back, 7 bases at V and 12 bases at J, with 26 bases in the middle. Germline V lookup: CDR1 SGHNT, CDR2 YYREEE (reference sequence). This CDR3 region has 14 residues. The chain's CDR3 is CASSLPSTGEAPYF. CDR3 DNA: TGTGCCAGCTCCCTTCCTTCAACAGGGGAGGCTCCGTACTTC.

This clone was detected only a few times. The chain has TRBV5-1 and TRBJ2-7, with D maybe TRBD2 (5 bases). There are 15 residues in the CDR3. Germline assignment: CDR1 SGHRS and CDR2 YFSETQ. V was pared by 0 bases and J by 2 bases, with 12 bases between. CDR3 nucleotides: TGCGCCAGCAGCTTGGAAGCGGAGATCCCCTACGAGCAGTACTTC. This translates into CASSLEAEIPYEQYF.

V is TRBV7-9 and J is TRBJ2-5; a weak D match, TRBD1 (5 bases). The CDR3 sequence is 16 residues long. Trimming took off 8 bases at V and 0 bases at J, with 19 bases between the two ends. Germline loops: CDR1 SEHNR, CDR2 FQNEAQ (reference sequence). The CDR3 bases are TGTGCCAGCGGAGCTTTAGCTTGGACACACCAAGAGACCCAGTACTTC. It yields the protein CASGALAWTHQETQYF.

The chain combines TRBV19 with TRBJ1-2; TRBD1 aligns across 7 bases. CDR1 is LNHDA, CDR2 SQIVND, per germline (reference sequence). The length of the CDR3 is 15 residues. With 7 bases clipped from V and 4 bases from J, the junction kept 12 bases outside the gene matches. CDR3 DNA sequence: TGTGCCAGTAAGAGATTGGGGACAGATTTCTATGGCTACACCTTC. It codes for CASKRLGTDFYGYTF.

With regard to this clone: Additional DNA sequences in this sample encode the identical CDR3. This chain connects TRBV15 to TRBJ2-7, with D possibly TRBD2 on 5 matching bases. Germline loops: CDR1 LNHNV, CDR2 YYDKDF (reference sequence). CDR3 length: 13 amino acids. The V end was cut by 0 bases, the J end by 4 bases, with 7 bases between. The CDR3 spells CATSRDPGYEQYF. The DNA for the CDR3 is TGTGCCACCAGCAGAGATCCGGGGTACGAGCAGTACTTC.

The chain couples TRBV5-4 to TRBJ2-1, with D possibly being TRBD1 (5 bases). Germline values: CDR1 SGHNT, CDR2 YYREEE (reference sequence). V was shortened by 0 bases and J by 2 bases, with 9 bases between the two germline ends. The CDR3 has 15 amino acids. This CDR3 is CASSLGQSTYNEQFF. DNA for the CDR3: TGTGCCAGCAGCTTGGGACAGTCAACCTACAATGAGCAGTTCTTC.

V gene TRBV7-2 combines with J gene TRBJ1-5; D unclear. The CDR3 spans 14 residues. V was trimmed by 4 bases and J by 4 bases, leaving 11 bases between them. CDR1 SGHTA and CDR2 FQGNSA come from the germline V gene. The DNA of the CDR3 is TGTGCCAGCAGCTCCGCCGGGAGAAATCAGCCCCAGCATTTT. This encodes CASSSAGRNQPQHF.

The chain couples TRBV15 to TRBJ2-5; D is uncertain. Trimming took 0 bases from V and 0 from J, leaving 17 bases between them. The CDR3 loop spans 18 amino acids. Germline assignment: CDR1 LNHNV and CDR2 YYDKDF (reference sequence). CDR3: CATSRDSGTPTYQETQYF. Written as DNA, the CDR3 is TGTGCCACCAGCAGAGATTCGGGCACACCTACGTACCAAGAGACCCAGTACTTC.

The rearrangement uses TRBV7-2 and TRBJ2-5; D may be TRBD1 (5 bases). The CDR3 is 17 amino acids. The germline CDR1 and CDR2 sequences are SGHTA and FQGNSA. V gave up 1 base and J gave up 5 bases, with 20 bases separating them. The CDR3 sequence: CASSLGLGLGVGETQYF. CDR3 bases: TGTGCCAGCAGCTTAGGTTTAGGTCTAGGGGTTGGGGAGACCCAGTACTTC.

The V and J genes are TRBV5-6 and TRBJ1-2; D might be TRBD1 (6 bases). Per the germline V gene, CDR1 is SGHDT and CDR2 is YYEEEE. V lost 2 bases and J lost 8, with 16 bases in between. This CDR3 spans 14 amino acids. CDR3 in amino acids: CASSLAGGGFGYTF. The DNA for the CDR3 is TGTGCCAGCAGCTTAGCCGGGGGCGGGTTCGGCTACACCTTC.

This chain links TRBV28 with TRBJ1-5; the D gene is possibly TRBD1 (6 bases). The CDR3 covers 15 residues. Germline values: CDR1 MDHEN, CDR2 SYDVKM. V was clipped by 5 bases and J by 1 base, with 12 bases between them. In nucleotides, the CDR3 is TGTGCCAGCAGTGTTAGGGGGTTAAGCAATCAGCCCCAGCATTTT. Translating gives CASSVRGLSNQPQHF.

The chain links TRBV5-6 to TRBJ2-3; D possibly matches TRBD1 or TRBD2 (5 bases each). CDR3 length: 14 amino acids. The ends were cut back, 0 bases at V and 7 bases at J, with 12 bases in the middle. Germline V gene lookup returns CDR1 SGHDT and CDR2 YYEEEE. Here the CDR3 reads CASSLEGPLNTQYF. The CDR3 region has the DNA TGTGCCAGCAGCTTGGAGGGACCCTTGAATACGCAGTATTTT.

The CDR3 protein is CASSSPGGLRKFF. The CDR3 DNA reads TGTGCCAGCAGCTCCCCTGGGGGACTTAGGAAGTTCTTC. The chain couples TRBV28 to TRBJ2-1, with D perhaps matching TRBD2 (6 bases). CDR1 MDHEN and CDR2 SYDVKM come from the germline V gene. The ends were cut back, 6 bases at V and 14 bases at J, with 20 bases in the middle. This CDR3 region has 13 residues. Full variable domain (outside the CDR3, taken from reference TRBV28 and TRBJ2-1): DVKVTQSSRYLVKRTGEKVFLECVQDMDHENMFWYRQDPGLGLRLIYFSYDVKMKEKGDIPEGYSVSREKKERFSLILESASTNQTSMYLCASSSPGGLRKFFGPGTRLTVL.

The chain joins TRBV28 to TRBJ2-1, with D tentatively TRBD2 (5 bases). This CDR3 spans 15 amino acids. With 5 bases removed from V and 4 bases from J, the gap between germline ends came to 15 bases. Germline loops: CDR1 MDHEN, CDR2 SYDVKM. The chain's CDR3 is CASSPAPTGYNEQFF. CDR3 DNA sequence: TGTGCCAGCAGTCCCGCCCCCACGGGGTACAATGAGCAGTTCTTC.

V and J are TRBV7-2 and TRBJ1-3, with TRBD1 identical over 10 bases. The V and J ends lost 3 bases and 7 bases, in that order; junction bases with no gene match: 3. CDR1 and CDR2 (germline): SGHTA, FQGNSA. The CDR3 runs to 14 residues. CDR3 loop: CASSFGGQGNTIYF. The CDR3 coding sequence is TGTGCCAGCAGCTTCGGGGGACAGGGGAACACCATATATTTT.

V is TRBV2 and J is TRBJ2-2; 12 nucleotides align to TRBD2. From germline, CDR1 is SNHLY and CDR2 FYNNEI. V lost 7 bases, J lost 1 base, and 13 bases stayed unmatched. CDR3 size: 19 residues. The CDR3 coding sequence is TGTGCCAGCACGGGGTCTAGCGGGAGGGGAGTCAAGAACACCGGGGAGCTGTTTTTT. This sequence encodes CASTGSSGRGVKNTGELFF.

The chain carries TRBV5-4 and TRBJ1-2, with 9 bases identical to TRBD1. Germline V gene sequence: CDR1 SGHNT, CDR2 YYREEE (reference sequence). The CDR3 totals 15 residues. The junction had 8 bases not matched to a gene; V was cut back by 4 bases and J by 4 bases. CDR3 sequence (DNA): TGTGCCAGCAGCCTCCGGGACAGGGCCCCCTATGGCTACACCTTC. Translated, it gives CASSLRDRAPYGYTF.

The rearrangement links TRBV18 to TRBJ2-7; no clear D. In germline, CDR1 is KGHSH, CDR2 LQKENI. The V end lost 5 bases, the J end lost 4 bases, and 6 bases lay between the germline ends. The CDR3 length is 11 residues. The CDR3 region is CASSAEYEQYF. CDR3 coding DNA: TGTGCCAGCTCAGCCGAATACGAGCAGTACTTC. Full variable domain (missing parts from reference TRBV18 and TRBJ2-7): NAGVMQNPRHLVRRRGQEARLRCSPMKGHSHVYWYRQLPEEGLKFMVYLQKENIIDESGMPKERFSAEFPKEGPSILRIQQVVRGDSAAYFCASSAEYEQYFGPGTRLTVT.

V and J are TRBV11-2 and TRBJ2-7; 7 bases are a match to TRBD2. The CDR3 runs to 14 residues. After removal of 2 bases from V and 3 bases from J, the junction contained 4 bases not matched to a gene. Germline CDR1 reads SGHAT; CDR2 reads FQNNGV. CDR3 sequence reads: CASSLNPGGYEQYF. The CDR3 nucleotides read TGTGCCAGCAGCTTAAATCCGGGAGGCTACGAGCAGTACTTC.

This chain connects TRBV5-1 to TRBJ1-5, with D maybe TRBD1 (5 bases). Germline V gene data show CDR1 as SGHRS and CDR2 as YFSETQ. V lost 0 bases, J lost 0 bases, and 10 bases lay in between. This CDR3 comprises 16 residues. The CDR3 nucleotides are TGCGCCAGCAGCTTGGTTCCAGGGTATAGCAATCAGCCCCAGCATTTT. Protein product: CASSLVPGYSNQPQHF.

CDR3 nucleotide sequence: TGCAGCGTTGTCGGGGGCAGGGGGACCCAGTACTTC. It codes for CSVVGGRGTQYF. The chain is built from TRBV29-1 and TRBJ2-5; D is possibly TRBD1 or TRBD2 (6 bases each). The germline V and J ends were trimmed by 4 bases and 7 bases, with 13 bases remaining between them. Germline V gene lookup returns CDR1 SQVTM and CDR2 ANQGSEA. The CDR3 runs to 12 residues.

The chain has TRBV11-3 and TRBJ1-1, with a weak D call TRBD1 (5 bases). Trimming pared 8 bases from V and 5 bases from J, leaving 15 bases between. Per the germline V gene, CDR1 is SGHNT and CDR2 is YENEEA. CDR3 length equals 13 residues. The CDR3 bases are TGTGCCAGCCACCAAATGGGGGTTACTGAAGCTTTCTTT. It is translated as CASHQMGVTEAFF.

This clone was counted once. V gene TRBV7-8 combines with J gene TRBJ1-5; 10 bases map to TRBD1. V was pared by 3 bases and J by 4 bases, with 6 bases of the junction left unmatched. The CDR3 spans 16 residues. Germline-derived CDR1 and CDR2 are SGHVS and FQNEAQ. The CDR3 reads CASSFRDRGGNQPQHF. The CDR3 bases are TGTGCCAGCAGCTTCCGGGACAGGGGAGGGAATCAGCCCCAGCATTTT.

This clone has more than one count but fewer than ten. V gene TRBV27 combines with J gene TRBJ1-2; 7 nucleotides align to TRBD1. Trimming cost V 5 bases and J 8 bases; bases outside gene matches: 8. The CDR3 loop spans 13 amino acids. Germline CDR1 reads MNHEY; CDR2 reads SMNVEV (reference sequence). In DNA form, the CDR3 reads TGTGCCAGCAGTGACAGGGTTTTAGACGGCTACACCTTC. It encodes CASSDRVLDGYTF.

The V and J genes are TRBV19 and TRBJ2-1; 8 nucleotides line up with TRBD1. V trimming: 4 bases; J trimming: 7 bases; junction bases outside the gene matches: 3. The CDR3 spans 13 residues. The germline CDR1 and CDR2 sequences are LNHDA and SQIVND (reference sequence). In DNA form, the CDR3 reads TGTGCCAGTAGTACGACAGGGGAGAATGAGCAGTTCTTC. Its protein product is CASSTTGENEQFF.

The V gene is TRBV6-5, the J gene TRBJ1-5; tentative D call: TRBD1 (5 bases). CDR3 size: 13 residues. Trimming removed 7 bases from V and 6 bases from J, with 13 bases in between. The germline V gene has CDR1 MNHEY and CDR2 SVGAGI. For the CDR3, the DNA is TGTGCCAGCAAGGGGTTCAAGGTTCAGCCCCAGCATTTT. This codes for CASKGFKVQPQHF.

The chain is built from TRBV6-5 and TRBJ1-2; D ambiguous. Germline-derived CDR1 and CDR2 are MNHEY and SVGAGI. Trimming took 2 bases from V and 8 from J, leaving 15 bases between them. This CDR3 contains 14 residues. CDR3 in amino acids: CASSYRGTVGGYTF. CDR3 coding DNA: TGTGCCAGCAGTTACAGAGGAACGGTCGGAGGCTACACCTTC.